A selection of T cell receptor beta chains follows, all from one sample in a study of cytotoxic CD8 clonotypes in ibrutinib-treated CLL. TCRdb's table, derived via immunoSEQ multiplex PCR, lists solely in-frame clones and lacks some. The sample holds tens of thousands of clones, 50% to 75% seen once. The material sequenced was PBMCs, taken after 24 months of ibrutinib treatment. Source of these receptors: a human donor with chronic lymphocytic leukemia. The CDR3 runs from the conserved cysteine through the conserved F or W. A D gene is named only where the DNA matches it firmly. Only part of the rows carry a size: once, few, many, or a class if the clone is expanded.

V: TRBV10-3; D: TRBD2; J: TRBJ2-7; size: .; DNA: TGTGCCATGAGCGGGGAACTTTCCTACGAGCAGTACTTC; CDR3: CAMSGELSYEQYF
V: TRBV2; D: .; J: TRBJ2-2; size: many; DNA: TGTGCCAGCAGTACGTTGGGCCACGGGGAGCTGTTTTTT; CDR3: CASSTLGHGELFF
V: TRBV27; D: .; J: TRBJ1-5; size: .; DNA: TGTGCCAGCAGTTTATCTGTTTATAGCAATCAGCCCCAGCATTTT; CDR3: CASSLSVYSNQPQHF
V: TRBV28; D: .; J: TRBJ1-2; size: large; DNA: TGTGCCAGCAGTTTGGTAGGGAGTTTGATTGGCTACACCTTC; CDR3: CASSLVGSLIGYTF
V: TRBV10-3; D: TRBD1; J: TRBJ1-5; size: .; DNA: TGTGCCATCAGCCAAACAGGGGGAAGTCAGCCCCAGCATTTT; CDR3: CAISQTGGSQPQHF
V: TRBV5-8; D: .; J: TRBJ2-2; size: .; DNA: TGTGCCAGCAGCCGCTCGGTATGGGCGGACACCGGGGAGCTGTTTTTT; CDR3: CASSRSVWADTGELFF
V: TRBV27; D: .; J: TRBJ2-1; size: few; DNA: TGTGCCAGCAGTCTAGTGCCCACGGCGGAGCAGTTCTTC; CDR3: CASSLVPTAEQFF
V: TRBV9; D: TRBD1; J: TRBJ1-1; size: .; DNA: TGTGCCAGCAGTACCACCGGGACAGTGAACACTGAAGCTTTCTTT; CDR3: CASSTTGTVNTEAFF
V: TRBV7-8; D: TRBD2; J: TRBJ2-1; size: .; DNA: TGTGCCAGCAGCTTAGAAATTCGTACTAGCGGAAGGCGGGGCGGGCAGTTCTTC; CDR3: CASSLEIRTSGRRGGQFF
V: TRBV9; D: .; J: TRBJ2-2; size: .; DNA: TGTGCCAGCAGCGTCTCTAGTGGGGTGTGGGACACCGGGGAGCTGTTTTTT; CDR3: CASSVSSGVWDTGELFF
V: TRBV5-1; D: .; J: TRBJ2-5; size: .; DNA: TGCGCCAGCAGCTTGGGGGGGACCCTTCAAGAGACCCAGTACTTC; CDR3: CASSLGGTLQETQYF
V: TRBV19; D: .; J: TRBJ2-2; size: few; DNA: TGTGCCAGTAGTAACCCTCGACAGGACGCGAACACCGGGGAGCTGTTTTTT; CDR3: CASSNPRQDANTGELFF
V: TRBV27; D: .; J: TRBJ2-2; size: .; DNA: TGTGCCAGCAGTCTCGGGACGAGGCCTTCCGGGGAGCTGTTTTTT; CDR3: CASSLGTRPSGELFF
V: TRBV28; D: TRBD2; J: TRBJ2-7; size: .; DNA: TGTGCCAGCAGGGTAATAGCGGGAGGGGACTACGAGCAGTACTTC; CDR3: CASRVIAGGDYEQYF
V: TRBV27; D: TRBD1; J: TRBJ1-3; size: .; DNA: TGTGCCAGCAGGCCTCAGCGGGACAGAGGCTCTGGAAACACCATATATTTT; CDR3: CASRPQRDRGSGNTIYF
V: TRBV27; D: TRBD1; J: TRBJ1-2; size: few; DNA: TGTGCCAGCAGTTCGGGACAGACCCTCTATGGCTACACCTTC; CDR3: CASSSGQTLYGYTF
V: TRBV25-1; D: .; J: TRBJ2-3; size: few; DNA: TGTGCCAGCAGTGTGGACTGGGATACGCAGTATTTT; CDR3: CASSVDWDTQYF
V: TRBV29-1; D: TRBD2; J: TRBJ2-3; size: .; DNA: TGCAGCGTTACACCTCGGACTAGCACGTTGACAGATACGCAGTATTTT; CDR3: CSVTPRTSTLTDTQYF